Following are 18 T cell receptor beta chains from one sample sequenced in a study of T cells in Graves' hyperthyroidism and ophthalmopathy. RNA transcripts gave rise to amplified TCR beta CDR3 regions. First-round RT-PCR of the TCR CDR3 relied on the HTBI primer set. MiXCR was run by TCRdb on the multiplex PCR reads, yielding one entry per CDR3 protein. The sample comprises about 420,000 distinct CDR3 sequences, more than 15% of which are singletons, and roughly 15% rests with the top ten. The specimen was blood. These TCRs come from a woman younger than 30 with Graves' hyperthyroidism.

This clonotype occurred a few times. This sequence joins TRBV4-3 and TRBJ1-5; TRBD1 agrees at 11 bases. The J segment lost 8 bases and the V segment lost 3 bases, leaving 21 bases of the junction unmatched. The CDR3 length is 20 residues. CDR1 and CDR2 from the germline V gene are LGHNA and YSLEER. CDR3 region: CASSQSPYLHGQGAREPQHF. CDR3 DNA sequence: TGCGCCAGCAGCCAGTCTCCCTACCTGCACGGACAGGGGGCCCGGGAGCCCCAGCATTTT.

There are many counts of this clonotype. The rearrangement uses TRBV28 and TRBJ1-2, with D uncertain. The CDR3 is 16 amino acids. Trimming cost V 3 bases and J 2 bases, with 16 bases left between them. Per the germline V gene, CDR1 is MDHEN and CDR2 is SYDVKM. CDR3 sequence: CASSFNRRSRNYGYTF. The CDR3 region has the DNA TGTGCCAGCAGTTTCAACCGCCGGAGCAGGAACTATGGCTACACCTTC.

V and J are TRBV27 and TRBJ1-1; 7 bases agree with TRBD1. The germline gives CDR1 MNHEY, CDR2 SMNVEV (reference sequence). CDR3 size: 19 residues. V was clipped by 2 bases and J by 4 bases; unmatched bases: 19. Here the CDR3 reads CASSLSEGAVRQALTEAFF. For the CDR3, the DNA is TGTGCCAGCAGTTTAAGTGAGGGGGCGGTTAGACAGGCCCTCACTGAAGCTTTCTTT.

This clonotype was recorded a few times. This chain connects TRBV27 to TRBJ2-7; D call uncertain. This CDR3 is built from 14 residues. CDR1 MNHEY and CDR2 SMNVEV come from the germline V gene (reference sequence). The V end was cut by 2 bases, the J end by 3 bases, with 11 bases between. CDR3 in amino acids: CASSLNPSYYEQYF. CDR3 coding DNA: TGTGCCAGCAGTTTAAATCCTAGTTACTACGAGCAGTACTTC.

Concerning this clonotype: One base away lies a much larger clone, so this may be a sequencing read error. The chain links TRBV7-2 to TRBJ2-1, with D perhaps TRBD2 (5 bases). With 5 bases removed from V and 8 bases from J, the gap between germline ends came to 16 bases. The CDR3 consists of 14 residues. Germline V gene lookup returns CDR1 SGHTA and CDR2 FQGNSA. The CDR3 DNA is TGTGCCAGCAGCCCTTCAACTAGTCTCTATGAGCAGTTCTTC. Translated: CASSPSTSLYEQFF.

This clonotype was seen a few times. The chain has TRBV6-2 or TRBV6-3 and TRBJ1-2; D is possibly TRBD1 (5 bases). The CDR3 runs 17 residues. Germline V CDR1 and CDR2: MNHEY, SVGEGT. V shed 5 bases and J shed 3 bases, with 22 bases lying between them. The CDR3 nucleotides are TGTGCCAGCAGTCCGGACACACTGCTCCCTTTAGACTATGGCTACACCTTC. Translation gives CASSPDTLLPLDYGYTF.

This clonotype came up a few times. V is TRBV6-5 and J is TRBJ1-1; a possible D gene is TRBD1 (5 bases). CDR3 length: 16 residues. The germline V and J ends were trimmed by 2 bases and 6 bases, with 19 bases remaining between them. The germline CDR1 and CDR2 sequences are MNHEY and SVGAGI. The CDR3: CASSYHRFRDGSEAFF. DNA of the CDR3: TGTGCCAGCAGTTACCACAGATTTCGGGACGGTTCTGAAGCTTTCTTT.

This clonotype was seen a handful of times. The rearrangement links TRBV4-3 to TRBJ1-1, with TRBD1 matching 7 bases. The length of the CDR3 is 16 residues. Germline CDR1 and CDR2: LGHNA and YSLEER. V dropped 4 bases and J dropped 0; count of bases not matched to a gene: 8. DNA of the CDR3: TGCGCCAGCAGCCTCCCGGGACAGACTATGAACACTGAAGCTTTCTTT. This encodes CASSLPGQTMNTEAFF.

This clonotype was counted many times. This rearrangement joins TRBV7-9 to TRBJ1-1; 9 nucleotides agree with TRBD1. V shed 5 bases, J shed 7 bases, and the junction held 11 bases outside the gene matches. Germline assignment: CDR1 SEHNR and CDR2 FQNEAQ (reference sequence). The CDR3 length is 15 residues. For the CDR3, the DNA is TGTGCCAGCAGCCTCGGGACAGGGCTTCTGGATGAAGCTTTCTTT. Translation gives CASSLGTGLLDEAFF.

The CDR3 nucleotides are TGCGCCAGCAGCCAGGACAGGGGGCAACTGAACTACGAGCAGTACTTC. Encoded protein: CASSQDRGQLNYEQYF. The J gene is TRBJ2-7, the V gene TRBV4-3; TRBD1 matches at 11 bases. The V segment lost 3 bases and the J segment 3 bases; nucleotides outside the gene matches: 7. From germline, CDR1 is LGHNA and CDR2 YSLEER. The CDR3 is 16 amino acids.

This clonotype was recorded a few times. V gene TRBV2 combines with J gene TRBJ1-5; no firm D call. There are 15 residues in the CDR3. V was cut by 6 bases and J by 0 bases, with 12 bases left in between. Germline CDR1 SNHLY, CDR2 FYNNEI. This CDR3 is CASSGLWGSNQPQHF. DNA of the CDR3: TGTGCCAGCAGCGGGCTATGGGGTAGCAATCAGCCCCAGCATTTT.

In this sample, this clonotype turned up many times. This chain joins TRBV12-3 or TRBV12-4 and TRBJ2-3, with D tentatively TRBD1 or TRBD2 (6 bases each). Trimming took off 6 bases at V and 6 bases at J, with 34 bases between the two ends. This CDR3 is 20 amino acids long. This CDR3 reads CASRATRGANLVAALDTQYF. In nucleotides, the CDR3 is TGTGCCAGCAGAGCCACAAGGGGGGCCAATTTGGTGGCCGCTCTCGATACGCAGTATTTT.

Only a few counts were recorded for this clonotype. The chain has TRBV20-1 and TRBJ1-5; weak D call: TRBD1 (5 bases). CDR1 is DFQATT and CDR2 is SNEGSKA in the germline V gene (reference sequence). The CDR3 runs 12 residues. V shed 1 base and J shed 7 bases, with 8 bases lying between them. The CDR3: CSARGGKQPQHF. In DNA form, the CDR3 reads TGCAGTGCTAGAGGGGGGAAACAGCCCCAGCATTTT.

This clonotype was seen many times. This chain connects TRBV20-1 to TRBJ2-7; D is perhaps TRBD1 (6 bases). Trimming took off 7 bases at V and 0 bases at J, with 16 bases between the two ends. This CDR3 is 14 amino acids long. Germline-derived CDR1 and CDR2 are DFQATT and SNEGSKA (reference sequence). The CDR3 nucleotides read TGCAGTGTTCAGGACAGCCCATACTCCTACGAGCAGTACTTC. This translates into CSVQDSPYSYEQYF.

This clonotype was picked up many times. This sequence joins TRBV28 and TRBJ2-5; D remains ambiguous. Trimming stripped 10 bases from V and 1 base from J, with 13 bases between. The CDR3 totals 13 residues. Per germline, CDR1 MDHEN and CDR2 SYDVKM. CDR3 bases: TGTGCCACAAGTCAGCCAAGCCAAGAGACCCAGTACTTC. Amino acids: CATSQPSQETQYF.

This clonotype was found many times. The CDR3 nucleotides are TGTGCCAGCATCGCCAGACAGGACAATGAGCAGTTCTTC. Protein: CASIARQDNEQFF. The chain uses TRBV2 and TRBJ2-1; D may be TRBD1 (6 bases). The germline V gene has CDR1 SNHLY and CDR2 FYNNEI. Trimming shortened V by 7 bases and J by 5 bases, and 12 bases separated the two germline ends. This CDR3 is built from 13 residues.

There are many counts of this clonotype. This chain joins TRBV12-3 or TRBV12-4 and TRBJ2-5; no reliable D call. The CDR3 is 16 amino acids. Trimming removed 4 bases at V and 7 bases at J, with 22 bases between. The CDR3 loop is CASSSKPWGEVGTQYF. CDR3 DNA sequence: TGTGCCAGCAGTTCAAAACCTTGGGGTGAAGTTGGGACCCAGTACTTC.

This clonotype was observed a few times. The chain uses TRBV4-2 and TRBJ1-1; TRBD1 might be the D (6 bases). Deletions cut 1 base from V and 1 base from J, with 10 bases between. The CDR3 sequence is 15 residues long. Per germline, CDR1 LGHNA and CDR2 YNFKEQ. CDR3 in amino acids: CASSQGDKANTEAFF. CDR3 coding DNA: TGTGCCAGCAGCCAAGGGGACAAGGCGAACACTGAAGCTTTCTTT.